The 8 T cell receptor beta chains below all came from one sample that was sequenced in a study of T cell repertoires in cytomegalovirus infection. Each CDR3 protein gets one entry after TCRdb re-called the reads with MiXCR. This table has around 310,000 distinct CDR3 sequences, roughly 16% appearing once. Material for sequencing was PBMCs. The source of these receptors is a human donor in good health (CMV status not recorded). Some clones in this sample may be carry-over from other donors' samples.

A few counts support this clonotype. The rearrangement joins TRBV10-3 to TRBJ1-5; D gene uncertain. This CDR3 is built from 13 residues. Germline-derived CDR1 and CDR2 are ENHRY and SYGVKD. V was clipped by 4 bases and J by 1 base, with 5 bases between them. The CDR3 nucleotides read TGTGCCATCAGTGGTTGGAGCAATCAGCCCCAGCATTTT. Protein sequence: CAISGWSNQPQHF.

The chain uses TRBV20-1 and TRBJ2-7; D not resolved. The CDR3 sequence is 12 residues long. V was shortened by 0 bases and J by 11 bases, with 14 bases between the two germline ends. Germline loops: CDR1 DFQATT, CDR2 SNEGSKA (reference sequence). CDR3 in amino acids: CSARDRLRDEYF. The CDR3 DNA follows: TGCAGTGCTAGAGATAGGTTAAGGGATGAGTACTTC.

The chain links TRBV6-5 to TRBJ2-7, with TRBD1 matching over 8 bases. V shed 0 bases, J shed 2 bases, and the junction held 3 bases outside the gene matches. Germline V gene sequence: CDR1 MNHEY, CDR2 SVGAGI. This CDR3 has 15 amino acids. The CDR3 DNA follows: TGTGCCAGCAGTTACTCGAAACAGGGGGCCTACGAGCAGTACTTC. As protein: CASSYSKQGAYEQYF.

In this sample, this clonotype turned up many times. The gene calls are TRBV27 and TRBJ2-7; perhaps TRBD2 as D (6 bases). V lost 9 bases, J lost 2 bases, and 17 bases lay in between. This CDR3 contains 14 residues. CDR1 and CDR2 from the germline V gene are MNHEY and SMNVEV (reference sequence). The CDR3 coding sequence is TGTGCCAGTTCTAAGTGGGGGGAAACCTACGAGCAGTACTTC. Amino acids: CASSKWGETYEQYF.

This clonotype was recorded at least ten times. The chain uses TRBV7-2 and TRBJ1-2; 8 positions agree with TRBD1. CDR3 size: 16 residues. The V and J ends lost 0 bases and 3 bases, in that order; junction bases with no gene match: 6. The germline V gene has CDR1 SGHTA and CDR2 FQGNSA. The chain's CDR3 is CASSLATGQGYYGYTF. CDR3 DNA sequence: TGTGCCAGCAGCTTAGCGACCGGACAGGGTTACTATGGCTACACCTTC.

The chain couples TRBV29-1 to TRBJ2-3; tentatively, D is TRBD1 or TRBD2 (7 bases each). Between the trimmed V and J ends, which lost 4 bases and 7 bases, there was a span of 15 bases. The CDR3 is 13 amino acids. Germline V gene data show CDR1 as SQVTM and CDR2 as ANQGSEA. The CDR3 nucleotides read TGCAGCGTTGTCGCCAGGGGGGGAAATACGCAGTATTTT. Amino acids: CSVVARGGNTQYF.

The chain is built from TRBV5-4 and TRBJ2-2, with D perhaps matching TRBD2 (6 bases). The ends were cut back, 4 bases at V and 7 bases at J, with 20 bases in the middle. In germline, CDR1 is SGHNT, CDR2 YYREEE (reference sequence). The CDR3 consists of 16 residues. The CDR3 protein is CASSPGRGSVGGELFF. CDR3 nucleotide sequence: TGTGCCAGCAGCCCTGGGCGGGGATCGGTTGGCGGGGAGCTGTTTTTT.

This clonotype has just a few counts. CDR3 bases: TGCAGTGCCAGGGGGACTAGCGGGGCGACAGGCTACAATGAGCAGTTCTTC. Translated, it gives CSARGTSGATGYNEQFF. V gene TRBV20-1 combines with J gene TRBJ2-1; the match to TRBD2 covers 13 bases. J gave up 3 bases and V 6 bases, and 11 bases lay outside the gene matches. The CDR3 is 17 residues long. Per germline, CDR1 DFQATT and CDR2 SNEGSKA (reference sequence).